This TCR beta chain was retrieved from a study of T cells in localized non-small cell lung cancer. Some clones are missing from TCRdb's copy, which holds only in-frame ones; the method was immunoSEQ multiplex PCR. The repertoire holds some 4,000 clones, 25% to 35% seen once, with about 7.1% in the top ten. Two independent pathologists confirmed no atypia in lung taken at least 2 cm from tumor. CDR1 and CDR2 (germline): SGHRS, YFSETQ. V was cut by 0 bases and J by 6 bases, with 13 bases left in between. CDR3 length equals 14 residues. The source material was normal lung tissue next to the tumor, sampled before any cancer treatment. This TCR was sampled from a woman aged 35 to 69 with stage I lung adenocarcinoma. V and J are TRBV5-1 and TRBJ2-7; the D gene is possibly TRBD2 (5 bases). The CDR3 loop reads CASSLDRLASEQYF. CDR3 DNA: TGCGCCAGCAGCTTGGATAGGCTAGCCTCCGAGCAGTACTTC.